The entry that follows covers one T cell receptor (beta chain) sequence. The CDR3 spans 15 residues. Trimming removed 2 bases from V and 6 bases from J, with 14 bases in between. Germline values: CDR1 MNHEY, CDR2 SMNVEV (reference sequence). The sample is drawn from a study of blood T cell repertoires in COVID-19. Looking at the study overall: From the United States, Italy and Spain came samples of acute and convalescent COVID-19. PBMCs, B-cell-depleted T cells, or T cells were the source of the cDNA or gDNA that made up the material.

The assay was immunoSEQ multiplex PCR, and TCRdb's table has in-frame clones only and misses some. In the table there are 150,000 or so clones, roughly 73% of which are singletons. This clonotype originated in a woman between 45 and 65 years old with active or convalescent COVID-19. Sequenced sample: peripheral blood. The rearrangement uses TRBV27 and TRBJ2-1; TRBD1 is a possible D gene (7 bases). For the CDR3, the DNA is TGTGCCAGCAGTTTACAGGGGGGTACGGGCAATGAGCAGTTCTTC. Translating it yields CASSLQGGTGNEQFF.